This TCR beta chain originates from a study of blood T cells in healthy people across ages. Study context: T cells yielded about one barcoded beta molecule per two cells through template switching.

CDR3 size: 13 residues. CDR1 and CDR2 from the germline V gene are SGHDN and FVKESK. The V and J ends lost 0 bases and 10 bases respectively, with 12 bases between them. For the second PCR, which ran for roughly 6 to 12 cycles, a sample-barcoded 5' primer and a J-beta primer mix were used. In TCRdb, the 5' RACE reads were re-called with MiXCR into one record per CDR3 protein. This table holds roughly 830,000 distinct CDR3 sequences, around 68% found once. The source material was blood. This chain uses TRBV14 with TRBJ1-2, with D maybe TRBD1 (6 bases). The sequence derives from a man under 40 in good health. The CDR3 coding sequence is TGTGCCAGCAGCCAAGACAGGCAGGGGACCTACACCTTC. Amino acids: CASSQDRQGTYTF.